This T cell receptor beta chain was observed in a study of beta chain features in type 1 diabetes. Study-wide background: Comparable age, gender and cell yields were observed in patients relative to healthy donors.

A word on this clone: What it binds is not known.

The V and J ends lost 3 bases and 1 base, in that order; junction bases with no gene match: 7. Germline CDR1 is SGHAT and CDR2 is FQNNGV. This CDR3 contains 17 residues. Study-wide findings and caveats: Among all four CD4+ subsets, Type 1 diabetes patients had TCRB CDR3s that were moderately but significantly shorter.

cDNA synthesis used the whole RNA isolate, giving expressed TCRB sequences. A few million reads, on average, came from each naive, central memory and regulatory T cell sample. Sequencing used immunoSEQ multiplex PCR; TCRdb keeps in-frame clones, though not all of them. The profile shows more than 250,000 clones, about 13% of them singletons. This chain uses TRBV11-2 with TRBJ2-1, with 9 positions matching TRBD2. This TCR was recovered from a man in his thirties or forties with type 1 diabetes. Sample: naive CD4+ T cells from blood. Here the CDR3 reads CASSFGGAGGSYNEQFF. CDR3 nucleotide sequence: TGTGCCAGCAGCTTCGGCGGGGCGGGAGGGTCCTACAATGAGCAGTTCTTC.